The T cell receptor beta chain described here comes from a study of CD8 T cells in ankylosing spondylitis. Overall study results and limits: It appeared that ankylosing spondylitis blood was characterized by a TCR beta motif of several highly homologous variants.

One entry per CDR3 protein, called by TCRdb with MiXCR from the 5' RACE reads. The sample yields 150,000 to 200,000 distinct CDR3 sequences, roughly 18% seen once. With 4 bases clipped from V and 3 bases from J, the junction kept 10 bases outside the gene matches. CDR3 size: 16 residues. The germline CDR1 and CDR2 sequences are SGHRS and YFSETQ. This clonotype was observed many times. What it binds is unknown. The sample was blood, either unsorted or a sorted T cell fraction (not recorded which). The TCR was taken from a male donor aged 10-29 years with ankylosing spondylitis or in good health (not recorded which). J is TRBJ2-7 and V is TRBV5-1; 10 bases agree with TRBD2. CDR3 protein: CASSDKVTSGIYEQYF. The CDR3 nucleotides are TGCGCCAGCAGCGATAAGGTTACTAGCGGGATCTACGAGCAGTACTTC.